The next 20 T cell receptor beta chains were all read from a single sample in a study of graft-versus-host responses after intestinal transplantation. The antigens these receptors bind are not known. Data came from immunoSEQ multiplex PCR; TCRdb stores just in-frame clones and leaves some out. The repertoire holds more than 95,000 clones, with about 90% as singletons. The starting material was unstimulated CD4+ T cells sorted from spleen or lymph node cells, obtained before intestinal transplant. All receptors derive from a human donor who received an intestinal transplant.

The chain has TRBV28 and TRBJ1-1, with 8 bases that match TRBD1. In germline, CDR1 is MDHEN, CDR2 SYDVKM. With V trimmed by 5 bases and J by 4 bases, 9 bases remained unmatched. There are 15 residues in the CDR3. CDR3 nucleotides: TGTGCCAGCAGTCCATTTCCAGACAGGGGCACTGAAGCTTTCTTT. Translated, it gives CASSPFPDRGTEAFF.

This clone was counted only a few times. The CDR3 protein is CASGSGTGTGGPQHF. The CDR3 region has the DNA TGTGCCAGCGGCTCCGGGACAGGGACAGGGGGACCCCAGCATTTT. V is TRBV6-1 and J is TRBJ1-5; 11 bases are shared with TRBD1. The CDR3 sequence is 15 residues long. Trimming took 8 bases from V and 10 from J; bases not matched to a gene: 13. Germline V lookup: CDR1 MNHNS, CDR2 SASEGT.

This chain joins TRBV7-9 and TRBJ2-3; 7 positions agree with TRBD1. V dropped 0 bases and J dropped 5; count of bases not matched to a gene: 8. The germline V gene has CDR1 SEHNR and CDR2 FQNEAQ (reference sequence). The CDR3 extends over 16 amino acids. DNA of the CDR3: TGTGCCAGCAGCTTAGCGTCACAGGGGTTTGGAGATACGCAGTATTTT. It translates to CASSLASQGFGDTQYF.

This clone was observed a handful of times. This chain connects TRBV2 to TRBJ1-1; 12 positions match TRBD1. Germline V gives CDR1 SNHLY, CDR2 FYNNEI. V trimming: 5 bases; J trimming: 4 bases; junction bases outside the gene matches: 8. CDR3 size: 16 residues. The CDR3 spells CASSTVGQGAGTEAFF. Here the CDR3 DNA reads TGTGCCAGCAGTACCGTGGGACAGGGGGCCGGCACTGAAGCTTTCTTT.

The chain is built from TRBV5-4 and TRBJ1-1; possible D gene TRBD1, 6 bases. Germline V gives CDR1 SGHNT, CDR2 YYREEE (reference sequence). The length of the CDR3 is 15 residues. V was cut by 3 bases and J by 5 bases, with 17 bases left in between. CDR3 sequence (DNA): TGTGCCAGCAGCTCATCCGCCACAGGGCGGACTGAAGCTTTCTTT. It codes for CASSSSATGRTEAFF.

There are a few counts of this clone. As DNA, the CDR3 is TGCGCCAGCAGCCCCGGACAGCGTAATGAAAAACTGTTTTTT. It yields the protein CASSPGQRNEKLFF. J is TRBJ1-4 and V is TRBV5-1; tentatively, D is TRBD1 (6 bases). CDR1 SGHRS and CDR2 YFSETQ come from the germline V gene. The CDR3 extends over 14 amino acids. Deletions cut 4 bases from V and 4 bases from J, with 11 bases between.

The V and J genes are TRBV5-1 and TRBJ1-1, with 9 positions matching TRBD1. Germline CDR1 is SGHRS and CDR2 is YFSETQ. CDR3 size: 14 residues. J was trimmed by 1 base and V by 5 bases; bases with no gene match: 3. This CDR3 reads CASRGDRANTEAFF. The CDR3 DNA follows: TGCGCCAGCAGGGGGGACAGGGCGAACACTGAAGCTTTCTTT.

CDR3 DNA sequence: TGTGCCAGCAGTTCGGGCGGGAGCTCCTACGAGCAGTACTTC. This encodes CASSSGGSSYEQYF. V usage is TRBV25-1 and J usage is TRBJ2-7, with 7 bases aligning to TRBD2. CDR1 is MGHDK and CDR2 is SYGVNS in the germline V gene. Trimming at V came to 5 bases and at J to 0 bases, leaving 4 bases not matched to a gene. The CDR3 runs to 14 residues.

The J gene is TRBJ2-5, the V gene TRBV7-3; TRBD2 matches at 13 bases. This CDR3 has 15 amino acids. Germline CDR1 and CDR2: SGHTA and FQGTGA. Trimming at V came to 5 bases and at J to 5 bases, leaving 5 bases not matched to a gene. The CDR3 here is CASSRTSGSWETQYF. As DNA, the CDR3 is TGTGCCAGCAGCCGGACTAGCGGGAGTTGGGAGACCCAGTACTTC.

The V gene is TRBV7-2, the J gene TRBJ2-7, with TRBD2 matching over 11 bases. CDR1 SGHTA and CDR2 FQGNSA come from the germline V gene. The CDR3 has 18 residues. Trimming cost V 1 base and J 0 bases; bases outside gene matches: 8. DNA of the CDR3: TGTGCCAGCAGCTTAGTCGGCCCTACTAGCGGGAGCTCCTACGAGCAGTACTTC. Residues: CASSLVGPTSGSSYEQYF.

On this clone itself: The identical CDR3 is also encoded by other nucleotide sequences in the sample. The gene calls are TRBV7-9 and TRBJ1-4; D uncertain. Germline-derived CDR1 and CDR2 are SEHNR and FQNEAQ (reference sequence). Between the trimmed V and J ends, which lost 5 bases and 5 bases, there was a span of 6 bases. The CDR3 covers 12 residues. CDR3 sequence reads: CASSPGNEKLFF. Here the CDR3 DNA reads TGTGCCAGCAGCCCGGGAAATGAAAAACTGTTTTTT.

The CDR3 loop reads CASSETSGGSQFF. CDR3 nucleotides: TGTGCCAGCAGCGAGACTAGCGGGGGGTCTCAGTTCTTC. V and J are TRBV7-3 and TRBJ2-1; 13 positions match TRBD2. The V gene end was trimmed by 5 bases and the J gene end by 13 bases; junction bases not matched to a gene: 5. The V gene's germline CDR1 is SGHTA and CDR2 FQGTGA. The CDR3 has 13 residues.

V usage is TRBV7-2 and J usage is TRBJ1-5; TRBD1 aligns across 7 bases. There are 15 residues in the CDR3. From germline, CDR1 is SGHTA and CDR2 FQGNSA. V dropped 4 bases and J dropped 4; count of bases not matched to a gene: 7. The CDR3 DNA sequence: TGTGCCAGCAGCTCAGATGGGACAGTTAATCAGCCCCAGCATTTT. It specifies CASSSDGTVNQPQHF.

Only one count was recorded for this clone. The rearrangement links TRBV5-5 to TRBJ2-5; D ambiguous. With the DNA end fitting TRBJ2-7 better, the J assignment may be wrong. The CDR3 is 13 residues long. Germline loops: CDR1 SGHKS, CDR2 YYEKEE (reference sequence). The DNA for the CDR3 is TGTGCCAGCAGTCCCAACGAGGCCTACGAGCAGTACTTC. It encodes CASSPNEAYEQYF.

The CDR3 sequence: CASSMRYRASGQFF. The CDR3 DNA reads TGTGCCAGCAGCATGAGGTACAGGGCGAGTGGGCAGTTCTTC. This rearrangement joins TRBV7-6 to TRBJ2-1; D possibly corresponds to TRBD1 (6 bases). V lost 5 bases to trimming and J lost 12 bases, with 20 bases between them. The CDR3 is 14 amino acids. Looked up from germline, CDR1 is SGHVS and CDR2 is FNYEAQ. Filled out from reference TRBV7-6 and TRBJ2-1, the complete variable domain reads GAGVSQSPRYKVTKRGQDVALRCDPISGHVSLYWYRQALGQGPEFLTYFNYEAQQDKSGLPNDRFSAERPEGSISTLTIQRTEQRDSAMYRCASSMRYRASGQFFGPGTRLTVL.

The chain recombines TRBV9 with TRBJ2-2, with D tentatively TRBD1 (5 bases). CDR1 is SGDLS and CDR2 is YYNGEE in the germline V gene. Trimming stripped 0 bases from V and 1 base from J, with 10 bases between. The CDR3 is 16 amino acids. The CDR3 nucleotides are TGTGCCAGCAGCGTAGGGACAAGGATGAACACCGGGGAGCTGTTTTTT. Its protein product is CASSVGTRMNTGELFF.

J is TRBJ2-2 and V is TRBV11-3, with TRBD2 matching over 11 bases. This CDR3 has 16 residues. Germline V gives CDR1 SGHNT, CDR2 YENEEA. V lost 2 bases and J lost 4; bases outside the gene matches: 3. In DNA, the CDR3 is TGTGCCAGCAGCTTACTAGCGGGGGGACGCACCGGGGAGCTGTTTTTT. It specifies CASSLLAGGRTGELFF.

The chain couples TRBV7-9 to TRBJ2-1; 9 bases are a match to TRBD2. Per the germline V gene, CDR1 is SEHNR and CDR2 is FQNEAQ (reference sequence). This CDR3 contains 17 residues. Unmatched junction bases numbered 14, after V lost 4 bases and J lost 7 bases. The CDR3 region has the DNA TGTGCCAGCAGCTCCCCTACCCTGGGCCTAGCGGGGAATGAGCAGTTCTTC. Protein: CASSSPTLGLAGNEQFF.

The chain carries TRBV5-5 and TRBJ2-6; D is unresolved. The CDR3 has 16 amino acids. V shed 0 bases and J shed 2 bases, with 9 bases lying between them. Germline V gene sequence: CDR1 SGHKS, CDR2 YYEKEE (reference sequence). The DNA for the CDR3 is TGTGCCAGCAGCTTGGAGGTGGCCCCTGGGGCCAACGTCCTGACTTTC. This sequence encodes CASSLEVAPGANVLTF.

The chain has TRBV18 and TRBJ2-7; D remains unclear. The CDR3 totals 14 residues. V lost 3 bases and J 3 bases, leaving 12 bases between the germline ends. Looked up from germline, CDR1 is KGHSH and CDR2 is LQKENI. The DNA of the CDR3 is TGTGCCAGCTCACCGGCAGTGGGGAACTACGAGCAGTACTTC. This encodes CASSPAVGNYEQYF.